This TCR beta chain was obtained from a study of blood T cell repertoires in COVID-19. Study-level background: The study drew acute and convalescent COVID-19 samples from the United States, Italy and Spain.

In the original workflow: Estimation of nucleated cell counts relied on the amplification of reference gene primers. Method: immunoSEQ multiplex PCR; TCRdb's copy keeps in-frame clones and lacks some. D and trimming come from the DNA, and the V and J calls and clone size come from that table. In the table there are a few hundred thousand clones, approximately 85% of which are singletons. The CDR3 runs to 16 residues. Trimming removed 3 bases from V and 4 bases from J; junction bases left unmatched: 9. Germline V gene sequence: CDR1 KGHSH, CDR2 LQKENI. Sample: PBMCs or T cells enriched from blood (not recorded which). The clonotype comes from a woman aged 45 to 65 who had recovered from COVID-19. V is TRBV18 and J is TRBJ2-7; 10 bases line up with TRBD1. The CDR3 sequence: CASSPFDRGHSYEQYF. The CDR3 region has the DNA TGTGCCAGCTCACCCTTCGACAGGGGGCATTCTTACGAGCAGTACTTC.